This T cell receptor (beta chain) was captured by sequencing in a study of T-cell memory formation after mild COVID-19. This clonotype was observed a handful of times. V lost 3 bases to trimming and J lost 2 bases, with 11 bases between them. This CDR3 is built from 15 residues. CDR1 and CDR2 from the germline V gene are KGHSH and LQKENI. Each CDR3 protein is one row after TCRdb ran MiXCR on the 5' RACE reads. The sample comprises about 360,000 distinct CDR3 sequences, approximately 15% of which are singletons, and around 22% rests with the top ten. The receptor comes from a man younger than 35 who had mild COVID-19 (a few samples of this study predate the infection). Cell type and time point are not known. Sequenced: PBMCs or a T cell subset sorted from them (not recorded which). The V and J genes are TRBV18 and TRBJ2-1; D is perhaps TRBD2 (5 bases). For the CDR3, the DNA is TGTGCCAGCTCACCCCCTAGCCCCACCTACAATGAGCAGTTCTTC. It yields the protein CASSPPSPTYNEQFF.